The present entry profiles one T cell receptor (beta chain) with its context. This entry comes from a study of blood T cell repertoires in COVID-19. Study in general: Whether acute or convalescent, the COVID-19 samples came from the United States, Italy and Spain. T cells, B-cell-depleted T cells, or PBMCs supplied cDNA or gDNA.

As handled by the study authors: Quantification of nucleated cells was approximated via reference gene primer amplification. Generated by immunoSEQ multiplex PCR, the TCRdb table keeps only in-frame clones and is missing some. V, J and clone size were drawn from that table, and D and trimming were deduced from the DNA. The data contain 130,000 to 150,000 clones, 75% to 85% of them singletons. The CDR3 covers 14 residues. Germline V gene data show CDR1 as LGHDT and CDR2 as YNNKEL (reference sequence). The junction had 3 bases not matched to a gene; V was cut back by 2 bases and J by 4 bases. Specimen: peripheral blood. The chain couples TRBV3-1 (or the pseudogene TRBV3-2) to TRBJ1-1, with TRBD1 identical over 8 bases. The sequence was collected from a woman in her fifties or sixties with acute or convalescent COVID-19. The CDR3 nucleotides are TGTGCCAGCAGCCAAACACAGGGGGGCACTGAAGCTTTCTTT. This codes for CASSQTQGGTEAFF.